These T cell receptor beta chains were read from a single sample in a study of T cell repertoires in cytomegalovirus infection. In TCRdb, the reads were re-called with MiXCR into one record per CDR3 protein. The top ten hold around an eighth of the sample, which has 700,000 to 950,000 distinct CDR3 sequences, 30% to 35% seen once. Their target antigens are unknown. Here the sequenced sample was cultured CD8+ T cells from PBMCs, taken from culture after CMV antigen stimulation. The source of these receptors is a human donor in good health (CMV status not recorded). Some clones in this sample may be carry-over from other donors' samples. Each CDR3 is given with its conserved first and last residue. D genes are given only for firm matches. Size is omitted from some rows. Given values are once, few, many or a class for expanded clones.

d_gene	abundance	v_gene	j_gene	len	CDR3aa	CDR3nt
TRBD1	NA	TRBV6-8	TRBJ1-1	14	CASSRTGYNTEAFF	TGTGCCAGCAGCAGGACAGGGTATAACACTGAAGCTTTCTTT
NA	few	TRBV6-1	TRBJ2-3	15	CASSEVWRHVDTQYF	TGTGCCAGCAGTGAAGTGTGGCGGCATGTGGATACGCAGTATTTT
NA	few	TRBV7-2	TRBJ2-2	14	CASSLFWGDGELFF	TGTGCCAGCAGCTTATTCTGGGGAGACGGGGAGCTGTTTTTT
NA	NA	TRBV12-3/TRBV12-4	TRBJ1-1	15	CASSPKTRRDTEAFF	TGTGCCAGCAGCCCGAAGACCCGTCGAGACACTGAAGCTTTCTTT
NA	few	TRBV19	TRBJ2-2	12	CATSASLGELFF	TGTGCCACCTCCGCCAGTCTCGGGGAGCTGTTTTTT
NA	many	TRBV7-2	TRBJ2-1	12	CAVKSGGYEQFF	TGTGCCGTCAAGAGTGGGGGGTATGAGCAGTTCTTC
TRBD1	NA	TRBV7-6	TRBJ2-5	15	CASSRGPYLQETQYF	TGTGCCAGCAGTAGGGGGCCTTACCTTCAAGAGACCCAGTACTTC
TRBD1	NA	TRBV7-9	TRBJ1-2	17	CASSSEGRGLSNYGYTF	TGTGCCAGCAGCTCGGAGGGCAGGGGGCTCTCTAACTATGGCTACACCTTC
NA	once	TRBV6-6	TRBJ2-5	13	CASRIRGGETQYF	TGTGCCAGCAGAATTAGGGGGGGAGAGACCCAGTACTTC
NA	few	TRBV7-9	TRBJ2-1	13	CASSGRGDNEQFF	TGTGCCAGCAGCGGCAGGGGGGACAATGAGCAGTTCTTC
NA	NA	TRBV11-2	TRBJ2-2	16	CASSPHPGGGTGELFF	TGTGCCAGCAGCCCCCATCCGGGCGGAGGAACCGGGGAGCTGTTTTTT
NA	NA	TRBV6-5	TRBJ2-7	12	CASTDSSYEQYF	TGTGCCAGCACCGACAGCTCCTACGAGCAGTACTTC
TRBD1	few	TRBV2	TRBJ2-1	14	CASRPTGGEYEQFF	TGTGCCAGCAGACCCACAGGGGGCGAGTATGAGCAGTTCTTC
NA	once	TRBV15	TRBJ1-3	14	CATSRDMDTNTIYF	TGTGCCACCAGCAGAGATATGGACACAAACACCATATATTTT
NA	NA	TRBV20-1	TRBJ2-7	17	CSARDRSRAGQAYEQYF	TGCAGTGCTAGAGATCGGAGCAGGGCGGGACAAGCCTACGAGCAGTACTTC
NA	NA	TRBV5-8	TRBJ2-4	13	CASSGPPRNIQYF	TGTGCCAGCAGCGGGCCTCCTCGGAACATTCAGTACTTC
NA	many	TRBV7-9	TRBJ1-2	14	CASTLLEAGRGYTF	TGTGCCAGCACCCTCCTGGAGGCAGGGAGAGGCTACACCTTC
TRBD1	NA	TRBV7-9	TRBJ1-6	18	CASSPGTGGDSYNSPLHF	TGTGCCAGCAGCCCCGGGACAGGGGGCGACTCCTATAATTCACCCCTCCACTTT
NA	NA	TRBV27	TRBJ2-1	16	CASSARGRSPINEQFF	TGTGCCAGCAGTGCGCGCGGCAGGAGCCCCATCAATGAGCAGTTCTTC
TRBD1	NA	TRBV7-6	TRBJ1-1	17	CTSSFGDRGLMNTEAFF	TGTACCAGCAGCTTTGGAGACAGGGGACTCATGAACACTGAAGCTTTCTTT
TRBD1	many	TRBV29-1	TRBJ2-4	15	CSAGTGNLAKNIQYF	TGCAGCGCTGGGACAGGGAATCTAGCCAAAAACATTCAGTACTTC
TRBD2	few	TRBV2	TRBJ2-1	16	CASRGVLAGAYNEQFF	TGTGCCAGCAGGGGGGTCCTAGCGGGGGCTTACAATGAGCAGTTCTTC
NA	NA	TRBV12-3/TRBV12-4	TRBJ1-1	15	CVSSLVPDMNTEAFF	TGTGTCAGCAGTTTAGTACCCGACATGAACACTGAAGCTTTCTTT
NA	once	TRBV19	TRBJ2-3	13	CASSWGDADTQYF	TGTGCCAGTAGTTGGGGGGACGCAGATACGCAGTATTTT
TRBD1	NA	TRBV10-3	TRBJ2-3	15	CAITPGQGRTDTQYF	TGTGCCATCACCCCGGGACAGGGCCGCACAGATACGCAGTATTTT
NA	NA	TRBV6-5	TRBJ2-7	14	CASSWARMNYEQYF	TGTGCCAGCAGTTGGGCTAGAATGAACTACGAGCAGTACTTC
NA	NA	TRBV7-9	TRBJ1-3	17	CASSSSGTPVSGNTIYF	TGTGCCAGCAGCTCCAGTGGGACACCGGTCTCTGGAAACACCATATATTTT
NA	NA	TRBV7-2	TRBJ1-3	15	CASSLGLAAGNTIYF	TGTGCCAGCAGTCTCGGGTTGGCGGCTGGAAACACCATATATTTT
NA	few	TRBV2	TRBJ2-7	13	CASSGDPSYEQYF	TGTGCCAGCAGTGGGGACCCTTCCTACGAGCAGTACTTC
TRBD2	few	TRBV19	TRBJ2-2	13	CASGWTSPGELFF	TGTGCCAGTGGATGGACTAGCCCCGGGGAGCTGTTTTTT
NA	few	TRBV7-2	TRBJ1-1	12	CASSLAVPEAFF	TGTGCCAGCAGCTTAGCGGTCCCTGAAGCTTTCTTT
TRBD2	NA	TRBV6-6	TRBJ2-2	15	CASSRPGLATGELFF	TGTGCCAGCAGCCGCCCGGGACTAGCGACCGGGGAGCTGTTTTTT
NA	NA	TRBV7-9	TRBJ1-2	15	CASSLASEENYGYTF	TGTGCCAGCAGCTTAGCGTCAGAGGAGAACTATGGCTACACCTTC
NA	few	TRBV6-2/TRBV6-3	TRBJ1-4	11	CASVGGEKLFF	TGTGCCAGCGTGGGAGGTGAAAAACTGTTTTTT
TRBD2	NA	TRBV6-2/TRBV6-3	TRBJ2-3	15	CASSYGTRSPDTQYF	TGTGCCAGCAGTTACGGGACTAGGTCCCCAGATACGCAGTATTTT
NA	few	TRBV6-2/TRBV6-3	TRBJ1-1	16	CASSYSEWGRDTEAFF	TGTGCCAGCAGTTACTCGGAGTGGGGGAGAGACACTGAAGCTTTCTTT
NA	NA	TRBV7-4	TRBJ2-6	19	CASPPEGARTISGANVLTF	TGTGCCAGCCCGCCTGAGGGAGCGAGAACCATCTCTGGGGCCAACGTCCTGACTTTC
TRBD1	NA	TRBV6-5	TRBJ1-5	17	CASSPVGQGGRNQPQHF	TGTGCCAGCAGTCCCGTAGGACAGGGCGGGAGAAATCAGCCCCAGCATTTT
NA	NA	TRBV7-6	TRBJ1-5	17	CASSLDSGMRGDQPQHF	TGTGCCAGCAGCTTAGATTCAGGGATGAGGGGGGATCAGCCCCAGCATTTT
NA	few	TRBV2	TRBJ1-4	15	CASSVRQPTNEKLFF	TGTGCCAGCAGTGTTCGCCAGCCAACTAATGAAAAACTGTTTTTT
NA	NA	TRBV11-2	TRBJ2-5	13	CASSLHVEETQYF	TGTGCCAGCAGCTTACATGTAGAAGAGACCCAGTACTTC
NA	many	TRBV12-3/TRBV12-4	TRBJ1-5	16	CASTLGWGGANQPQHF	TGTGCCAGCACATTAGGGTGGGGTGGCGCGAATCAGCCCCAGCATTTT
NA	NA	TRBV15	TRBJ1-2	14	CATSSLDTKYGYTF	TGTGCCACCAGCAGCTTGGACACGAAGTATGGCTACACCTTC
NA	few	TRBV4-1	TRBJ1-1	17	CASSQDSHAGMNTEAFF	TGCGCCAGCAGCCAAGATTCCCATGCGGGCATGAACACTGAAGCTTTCTTT
NA	few	TRBV28	TRBJ2-1	14	CASRIGDSYNEQFF	TGTGCCAGCAGAATCGGAGACAGTTACAATGAGCAGTTCTTC
NA	NA	TRBV5-1	TRBJ1-5	19	CASTAHILDRPNSNQPQHF	TGCGCCAGCACAGCCCACATCCTCGACAGGCCAAATAGCAATCAGCCCCAGCATTTT
TRBD1	NA	TRBV29-1	TRBJ2-1	13	CSAPARGYNEQFF	TGCAGCGCCCCGGCCAGGGGGTACAATGAGCAGTTCTTC
TRBD2	few	TRBV12-3/TRBV12-4	TRBJ2-5	17	CASSLLPGLAGGETQYF	TGTGCCAGCAGTTTACTCCCGGGACTAGCGGGGGGAGAGACCCAGTACTTC
NA	NA	TRBV5-5	TRBJ1-5	16	CASSLGAGPNNQPQHF	TGTGCCAGCAGCTTGGGGGCAGGCCCAAACAATCAGCCCCAGCATTTT
NA	NA	TRBV6-1	TRBJ2-1	18	CASSEGRPGHLTYNEQFF	TGTGCCAGCAGTGAAGGTAGGCCGGGACACCTTACCTACAATGAGCAGTTCTTC
TRBD2	NA	TRBV6-1	TRBJ2-1	17	CASSELYGGSLYNEQFF	TGTGCCAGCAGTGAATTATACGGGGGGTCCCTCTACAATGAGCAGTTCTTC
TRBD1	NA	TRBV19	TRBJ2-5	15	CASSVDRGGQETQYF	TGTGCCAGTAGTGTCGACAGGGGTGGGCAAGAGACCCAGTACTTC
NA	NA	TRBV11-1	TRBJ1-2	16	CASSLASGGTGYGYTF	TGTGCCAGCAGCTTAGCCTCAGGAGGAACCGGTTATGGCTACACCTTC
TRBD1	few	TRBV6-1	TRBJ1-2	16	CASSLEKSGTEDGYTF	TGTGCCAGCAGTCTCGAAAAATCCGGGACAGAGGATGGCTACACCTTC
NA	many	TRBV14	TRBJ1-1	13	CASSFTLNTEAFF	TGTGCCAGCAGCTTTACATTGAACACTGAAGCTTTCTTT
NA	NA	TRBV6-1	TRBJ1-1	9	CATGFEAFF	TGTGCCACCGGGTTCGAAGCTTTCTTT
NA	NA	TRBV27	TRBJ1-6	16	CASSLMLSSYNSPLHF	TGTGCCAGCAGTCTCATGTTGAGCTCCTATAATTCACCCCTCCACTTT
TRBD2	many	TRBV7-8	TRBJ2-3	15	CASSPKRGPVDTQYF	TGTGCCAGCAGCCCAAAGCGGGGGCCGGTAGATACGCAGTATTTT
NA	NA	TRBV15	TRBJ1-1	15	CATSRDEGMNTEAFF	TGTGCCACCAGCAGAGATGAGGGGATGAACACTGAAGCTTTCTTT
NA	NA	TRBV4-3	TRBJ1-1	15	CASSQGSAGGSEAFF	TGCGCCAGCAGCCAAGGTTCCGCGGGGGGGAGTGAAGCTTTCTTT